The sequence of this T cell receptor (beta chain) was determined in a study of response to subunit inactivated influenza vaccine. In TCRdb, the RT-PCR reads were re-called with MiXCR into one record per CDR3 protein. The sample comprises some 180,000 distinct CDR3 sequences, around 9% of which are singletons, and approximately 11% rests with the top ten. This clonotype was seen only a few times. V lost 6 bases and J 4 bases, leaving 12 bases between the germline ends. Looked up from germline, CDR1 is MDHEN and CDR2 is SYDVKM. The CDR3 runs 13 residues. The sample consisted of non-naive T cells sorted from PBMCs, taken on the day of vaccination. This TCR was recovered from a man aged 45-60 years who received an inactivated influenza vaccine. This chain connects TRBV28 to TRBJ1-2; perhaps TRBD1 as D (5 bases). The CDR3 DNA follows: TGTGCCAGCAGAACGGGGGGAGGCTATGGCTACACCTTC. It encodes CASRTGGGYGYTF.